The rows below give T cell receptor beta chains drawn from one sample of a study of blood T cell repertoires in COVID-19. The assay was immunoSEQ multiplex PCR, and TCRdb's table has in-frame clones only and misses some. The data contain over 70,000 clones, roughly three quarters of them singletons. Input material: peripheral blood. The receptors come from a man aged 70 or older with active or convalescent COVID-19. CDR3s include the opening cysteine and the closing phenylalanine or tryptophan. A D gene is named only where the DNA matches it firmly. Only some rows state a clone size, as once, few, many or a class for expanded clones.

CDR3aa: CSADSASSYNEQFF; CDR3nt: TGCAGCGCTGATAGCGCTAGTTCCTACAATGAGCAGTTCTTC; j_gene: TRBJ2-1; abundance: once; v_gene: TRBV29-1; d_gene: -
CDR3aa: CASNPTGGETEAFF; CDR3nt: TGTGCCAGCAACCCGACAGGGGGGGAAACTGAAGCTTTCTTT; j_gene: TRBJ1-1; abundance: -; v_gene: TRBV6-5; d_gene: TRBD1
CDR3aa: CATSRDYQNRGVYEQYF; CDR3nt: TGTGCCACCAGCAGAGATTATCAAAATCGGGGGGTCTACGAGCAGTACTTC; j_gene: TRBJ2-7; abundance: few; v_gene: TRBV15; d_gene: TRBD2
CDR3aa: CASSGQGTGVENTEAFF; CDR3nt: TGTGCCAGCAGCGGACAAGGGACAGGGGTGGAGAACACTGAAGCTTTCTTT; j_gene: TRBJ1-1; abundance: -; v_gene: TRBV5-4; d_gene: TRBD1
CDR3aa: CASSLRGTGLSEQYF; CDR3nt: TGTGCCAGCAGCTTAAGGGGGACAGGGTTATCCGAGCAGTACTTC; j_gene: TRBJ2-7; abundance: many; v_gene: TRBV7-8; d_gene: TRBD1
CDR3aa: CASSVGLAGGLDTQYF; CDR3nt: TGTGCCAGCAGCGTAGGACTAGCGGGGGGGCTTGATACGCAGTATTTT; j_gene: TRBJ2-3; abundance: -; v_gene: TRBV9; d_gene: TRBD2
CDR3aa: CASSQEGPGTGLDEQYF; CDR3nt: TGCGCCAGCAGCCAAGAAGGGCCCGGGACAGGGCTCGACGAGCAGTACTTC; j_gene: TRBJ2-7; abundance: -; v_gene: TRBV4-1; d_gene: TRBD1
CDR3aa: CASSQLTGRNEQFF; CDR3nt: TGTGCCAGCAGCCAGTTGACAGGACGGAATGAGCAGTTCTTC; j_gene: TRBJ2-1; abundance: -; v_gene: TRBV4-2; d_gene: -
CDR3aa: CASSFAVSNTEAFF; CDR3nt: TGTGCCAGCAGCTTCGCAGTTTCGAACACTGAAGCTTTCTTT; j_gene: TRBJ1-1; abundance: few; v_gene: TRBV5-5; d_gene: -
CDR3aa: CASSLVTGSYEQYF; CDR3nt: TGTGCCAGCAGCTTAGTCACAGGCTCCTACGAGCAGTACTTC; j_gene: TRBJ2-7; abundance: -; v_gene: TRBV7-2; d_gene: -
CDR3aa: CASSQEWTAGNTIYF; CDR3nt: TGTGCCAGCAGCCAAGAATGGACAGCAGGAAACACCATATATTTT; j_gene: TRBJ1-3; abundance: -; v_gene: TRBV4-2; d_gene: -
CDR3aa: CASSSGSGGEQYF; CDR3nt: TGCGCCAGCAGCTCCGGATCAGGGGGGGAGCAGTACTTC; j_gene: TRBJ2-7; abundance: -; v_gene: TRBV5-1; d_gene: -
CDR3aa: CASSQPGTGVYEQYF; CDR3nt: TGTGCCAGCAGCCAGCCCGGGACAGGGGTCTACGAGCAGTACTTC; j_gene: TRBJ2-7; abundance: -; v_gene: TRBV3-1/TRBV3-2; d_gene: TRBD1
CDR3aa: CASSRRQDEKLFF; CDR3nt: TGTGCCAGCAGTCGCCGACAGGATGAAAAACTGTTTTTT; j_gene: TRBJ1-4; abundance: -; v_gene: TRBV6-6; d_gene: -
CDR3aa: CASIPGGAQNTGELFF; CDR3nt: TGTGCCAGCATACCGGGTGGGGCGCAGAACACCGGGGAGCTGTTTTTT; j_gene: TRBJ2-2; abundance: -; v_gene: TRBV3-1/TRBV3-2; d_gene: -
CDR3aa: CASSEVLSNYGYTF; CDR3nt: TGTGCCAGCAGTGAAGTTCTGTCCAACTATGGCTACACCTTC; j_gene: TRBJ1-2; abundance: -; v_gene: TRBV2; d_gene: -
CDR3aa: CSVVQTYTQYF; CDR3nt: TGCAGCGTTGTACAAACCTATACGCAGTATTTT; j_gene: TRBJ2-3; abundance: -; v_gene: TRBV29-1; d_gene: -
CDR3aa: CASSMGLHNSPLHF; CDR3nt: TGTGCCAGCAGCATGGGACTTCATAATTCACCCCTCCACTTT; j_gene: TRBJ1-6; abundance: -; v_gene: TRBV9; d_gene: -
CDR3aa: CASTISGQGTEAFF; CDR3nt: TGTGCCAGCACCATATCAGGGCAGGGGACTGAAGCTTTCTTT; j_gene: TRBJ1-1; abundance: -; v_gene: TRBV6-6; d_gene: -
CDR3aa: CASSQARVAGPYYEQYF; CDR3nt: TGTGCCAGCAGCCAAGCCCGGGTAGCGGGACCCTACTACGAGCAGTACTTC; j_gene: TRBJ2-7; abundance: -; v_gene: TRBV3-1/TRBV3-2; d_gene: TRBD2
CDR3aa: CASSPGLAGARHF; CDR3nt: TGTGCCAGCAGCCCGGGACTAGCGGGGGCCCGACACTTC; j_gene: TRBJ2-7; abundance: -; v_gene: TRBV5-4; d_gene: TRBD2
CDR3aa: CATRSWGRQRVAFF; CDR3nt: TGTGCCACGAGGTCTTGGGGCCGGCAACGGGTGGCTTTCTTT; j_gene: TRBJ1-1; abundance: few; v_gene: TRBV2; d_gene: -
CDR3aa: CASGTGGWRSYEQYF; CDR3nt: TGTGCCAGTGGTACAGGGGGGTGGCGTTCCTACGAGCAGTACTTC; j_gene: TRBJ2-7; abundance: -; v_gene: TRBV6-5; d_gene: TRBD1
CDR3aa: CASSASTSGGQYF; CDR3nt: TGTGCCAGCAGCGCCTCGACTAGCGGGGGTCAGTACTTC; j_gene: TRBJ2-4; abundance: -; v_gene: TRBV9; d_gene: TRBD2
CDR3aa: CASSVGSRGGQETQYF; CDR3nt: TGTGCCAGCAGCGTAGGCTCGCGGGGGGGCCAAGAGACCCAGTACTTC; j_gene: TRBJ2-5; abundance: -; v_gene: TRBV9; d_gene: TRBD2
CDR3aa: CASSEQVRVKNTIYF; CDR3nt: TGTGCCAGCAGTGAACAAGTCAGGGTTAAAAACACCATATATTTT; j_gene: TRBJ1-3; abundance: -; v_gene: TRBV6-1; d_gene: -
CDR3aa: CASSTGQQETQYF; CDR3nt: TGTGCCAGCAGTACAGGACAGCAAGAGACCCAGTACTTC; j_gene: TRBJ2-5; abundance: -; v_gene: TRBV6-6; d_gene: -
CDR3aa: CASRPQGAYEQYF; CDR3nt: TGTGCCAGCAGACCCCAGGGGGCCTACGAGCAGTACTTC; j_gene: TRBJ2-7; abundance: once; v_gene: TRBV28; d_gene: TRBD1
CDR3aa: CASSEAGTGYNEQFF; CDR3nt: TGTGCCAGCAGTGAAGCGGGGACAGGTTACAATGAGCAGTTCTTC; j_gene: TRBJ2-1; abundance: -; v_gene: TRBV6-1; d_gene: TRBD1
CDR3aa: CASSPASGTGRGYTF; CDR3nt: TGTGCCAGCAGCCCCGCGTCCGGGACAGGAAGAGGCTACACCTTC; j_gene: TRBJ1-2; abundance: -; v_gene: TRBV3-1/TRBV3-2; d_gene: TRBD1
CDR3aa: CASSSKQGRAPTDTQYF; CDR3nt: TGTGCCAGCAGTTCTAAGCAGGGAAGGGCCCCCACAGATACGCAGTATTTT; j_gene: TRBJ2-3; abundance: -; v_gene: TRBV27; d_gene: -
CDR3aa: CASSQIPTGKLFF; CDR3nt: TGTGCCAGCAGTCAAATCCCGACGGGAAAACTGTTTTTT; j_gene: TRBJ1-4; abundance: few; v_gene: TRBV27; d_gene: -
CDR3aa: CASSTQVAGGPVDTQYF; CDR3nt: TGTGCCAGCAGCACTCAAGTAGCGGGGGGGCCGGTAGATACGCAGTATTTT; j_gene: TRBJ2-3; abundance: -; v_gene: TRBV5-4; d_gene: TRBD2
CDR3aa: CASTPAADRNFYGYTF; CDR3nt: TGTGCCAGCACCCCCGCCGCGGACAGAAATTTCTATGGCTACACCTTC; j_gene: TRBJ1-2; abundance: -; v_gene: TRBV27; d_gene: -
CDR3aa: CASSRFTGTGSYEQYF; CDR3nt: TGTGCCAGCAGCCGCTTTACCGGGACAGGCTCCTACGAGCAGTACTTC; j_gene: TRBJ2-7; abundance: -; v_gene: TRBV14; d_gene: TRBD1
CDR3aa: CASKSRTSGQNGELFF; CDR3nt: TGCGCCAGCAAATCTCGGACTAGCGGCCAAAACGGGGAGCTGTTTTTT; j_gene: TRBJ2-2; abundance: -; v_gene: TRBV5-1; d_gene: TRBD2
CDR3aa: CASSIYGTGAYSGANVLTF; CDR3nt: TGTGCCAGTAGTATCTACGGGACAGGTGCATACTCTGGGGCCAACGTCCTGACTTTC; j_gene: TRBJ2-6; abundance: -; v_gene: TRBV19; d_gene: TRBD1
CDR3aa: CASSVRQRAFF; CDR3nt: TGTGCCAGCAGTGTACGACAACGGGCTTTCTTT; j_gene: TRBJ1-1; abundance: -; v_gene: TRBV28; d_gene: -
CDR3aa: CASGTSIWGYTGELFF; CDR3nt: TGTGCCAGCGGGACTTCAATCTGGGGATACACCGGGGAGCTGTTTTTT; j_gene: TRBJ2-2; abundance: -; v_gene: TRBV19; d_gene: -
CDR3aa: CATSRPSGGLETQYF; CDR3nt: TGTGCCACCAGCAGACCGAGCGGGGGGCTAGAGACCCAGTACTTC; j_gene: TRBJ2-5; abundance: -; v_gene: TRBV15; d_gene: TRBD2
CDR3aa: CASSYYRLMTDTQYF; CDR3nt: TGTGCCAGCAGTTATTACAGGTTAATGACAGATACGCAGTATTTT; j_gene: TRBJ2-3; abundance: -; v_gene: TRBV6-8; d_gene: -
CDR3aa: CASSAYEEQYF; CDR3nt: TGCGCCAGCAGTGCTTACGAGGAGCAGTACTTC; j_gene: TRBJ2-7; abundance: -; v_gene: TRBV10-2; d_gene: -
CDR3aa: CASSHTGTEAFF; CDR3nt: TGTGCCAGCAGTCACACGGGGACTGAAGCTTTCTTT; j_gene: TRBJ1-1; abundance: -; v_gene: TRBV28; d_gene: -
CDR3aa: CASSLAAGNQPQHF; CDR3nt: TGTGCCAGCAGCTTAGCGGCAGGCAATCAGCCCCAGCATTTT; j_gene: TRBJ1-5; abundance: many; v_gene: TRBV7-6; d_gene: -
CDR3aa: CASSLVRQGVSTNEKLFF; CDR3nt: TGTGCCAGCAGCTTAGTACGACAGGGAGTCTCGACTAATGAAAAACTGTTTTTT; j_gene: TRBJ1-4; abundance: -; v_gene: TRBV7-9; d_gene: TRBD1
CDR3aa: CTSSLGGQPQHF; CDR3nt: TGTACCAGCAGCTTAGGGGGCCAGCCCCAGCATTTT; j_gene: TRBJ1-5; abundance: -; v_gene: TRBV13; d_gene: TRBD1
CDR3aa: CASSQAEGIDSPLHF; CDR3nt: TGCGCCAGCAGCCAAGCCGAGGGCATAGATTCACCCCTCCACTTT; j_gene: TRBJ1-6; abundance: -; v_gene: TRBV4-1; d_gene: -
CDR3aa: CASSLGGGVTEAFF; CDR3nt: TGTGCCAGCAGCTTAGGGGGGGGAGTCACTGAAGCTTTCTTT; j_gene: TRBJ1-1; abundance: few; v_gene: TRBV7-2; d_gene: -
CDR3aa: CASSFGTGGFNQPQHF; CDR3nt: TGTGCCAGCAGTTTCGGGACAGGGGGTTTCAATCAGCCCCAGCATTTT; j_gene: TRBJ1-5; abundance: -; v_gene: TRBV6-2/TRBV6-3; d_gene: TRBD1
CDR3aa: CASRTGGGTDTQYF; CDR3nt: TGTGCCAGTCGGACAGGGGGGGGCACAGATACGCAGTATTTT; j_gene: TRBJ2-3; abundance: -; v_gene: TRBV19; d_gene: TRBD1
CDR3aa: CASSPHGTGGYGYTF; CDR3nt: TGTGCCAGCAGTCCCCATGGTACAGGGGGCTATGGCTACACCTTC; j_gene: TRBJ1-2; abundance: -; v_gene: TRBV27; d_gene: TRBD1
CDR3aa: CASSHPGQGNYGYTF; CDR3nt: TGTGCCAGCAGTCATCCGGGACAGGGAAACTATGGCTACACCTTC; j_gene: TRBJ1-2; abundance: -; v_gene: TRBV6-6; d_gene: TRBD1
CDR3aa: CASSQGQLSSGNTIYF; CDR3nt: TGCGCCAGCAGCCAAGGACAGTTAAGCTCTGGAAACACCATATATTTT; j_gene: TRBJ1-3; abundance: -; v_gene: TRBV4-1; d_gene: -
CDR3aa: CASSPQPTGTGELFF; CDR3nt: TGCGCCAGCAGCCCCCAACCGACGGGCACCGGGGAGCTGTTTTTT; j_gene: TRBJ2-2; abundance: -; v_gene: TRBV4-1; d_gene: -
CDR3aa: CASSVDSLNTEAFF; CDR3nt: TGTGCCAGCAGTGTCGACAGTCTGAACACTGAAGCTTTCTTT; j_gene: TRBJ1-1; abundance: -; v_gene: TRBV28; d_gene: -
CDR3aa: CASGTSREGTLHF; CDR3nt: TGTGCCAGCGGGACTTCCCGAGAAGGTACCCTCCACTTT; j_gene: TRBJ1-6; abundance: -; v_gene: TRBV2; d_gene: -
CDR3aa: CASSRGEWTQYF; CDR3nt: TGTGCCAGCAGCAGGGGCGAGTGGACCCAGTACTTC; j_gene: TRBJ2-5; abundance: -; v_gene: TRBV12-3/TRBV12-4; d_gene: -
CDR3aa: CASSPSGSETEAFF; CDR3nt: TGTGCCAGCAGTCCTTCGGGGTCGGAGACTGAAGCTTTCTTT; j_gene: TRBJ1-1; abundance: few; v_gene: TRBV6-6; d_gene: -
CDR3aa: CASSSAGTGGSGELFF; CDR3nt: TGTGCCAGCAGCTCAGCCGGGACAGGAGGGTCCGGGGAGCTGTTTTTT; j_gene: TRBJ2-2; abundance: -; v_gene: TRBV5-4; d_gene: TRBD1
CDR3aa: CASSKNGGTYNQPQHF; CDR3nt: TGTGCCAGCAGTAAAAACGGGGGGACCTACAATCAGCCCCAGCATTTT; j_gene: TRBJ1-5; abundance: -; v_gene: TRBV28; d_gene: -